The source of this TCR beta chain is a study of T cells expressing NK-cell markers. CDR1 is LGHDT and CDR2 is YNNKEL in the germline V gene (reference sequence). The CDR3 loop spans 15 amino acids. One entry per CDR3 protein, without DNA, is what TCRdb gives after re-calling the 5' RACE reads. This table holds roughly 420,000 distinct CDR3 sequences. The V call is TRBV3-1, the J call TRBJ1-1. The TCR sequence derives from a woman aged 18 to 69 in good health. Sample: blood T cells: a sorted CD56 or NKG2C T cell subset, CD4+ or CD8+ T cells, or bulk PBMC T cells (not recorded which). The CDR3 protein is CASSTTETMNTEAFF.